This T cell receptor beta chain was profiled in a study of PD-L1 blockade in urothelial cancer. Study overall: Most of the 29 patients were males with bladder-origin urothelial cancer.

Trimming took 4 bases from V and 5 from J; bases not matched to a gene: 8. Germline CDR1 SGHRS, CDR2 YFSETQ. The CDR3 spans 15 residues. Clones were sequenced by immunoSEQ multiplex PCR, and TCRdb holds only the in-frame ones, with some missing. Here the sample spans 35,000 to 45,000 clones, more than 75% being singletons. The input for sequencing was PBMCs, taken around atezolizumab (anti-PD-L1) treatment. This clonotype was sampled from a man aged 65 to 85 with urothelial cancer. The V gene is TRBV5-1, the J gene TRBJ2-7; 11 bases agree with TRBD2. CDR3 sequence (DNA): TGCGCCAGCAGCCCCGAACTAGCGGGAGATAACGAGCAGTACTTC. This codes for CASSPELAGDNEQYF.